The 27 T cell receptor beta chains listed next were all sequenced from one sample in a study of cytomegalovirus exposure and HLA in healthy donors. PCR amplification relied on 60 Vbeta primers (plus 13 Jbeta primers). Profiling relied on immunoSEQ multiplex PCR, and the TCRdb table lists in-frame clones only, not all of them. The table lists 150,000 to 200,000 clones, approximately 78% of them singletons, with around 1.4% in the top ten. Sequencing used PBMCs. These receptors all come from a male donor in good health and CMV-seronegative.

This chain links TRBV19 with TRBJ1-1, with D possibly being TRBD1 (6 bases). The germline gives CDR1 LNHDA, CDR2 SQIVND (reference sequence). Between the trimmed V and J ends, which lost 8 bases and 4 bases, there was a span of 20 bases. The CDR3 is 15 residues long. The CDR3 protein is CASGANTGLGTEAFF. The CDR3 DNA reads as TGTGCCAGTGGGGCTAATACAGGGCTAGGCACTGAAGCTTTCTTT. Filled out from reference TRBV19 and TRBJ1-1, the complete variable domain reads DGGITQSPKYLFRKEGQNVTLSCEQNLNHDAMYWYRQDPGQGLRLIYYSQIVNDFQKGDIAEGYSVSREKKESFPLTVTSAQKNPTAFYLCASGANTGLGTEAFFGQGTRLTVV.

The chain joins TRBV6-5 to TRBJ2-1, with 8 bases identical to TRBD1. Trimming removed 3 bases from V and 4 bases from J; junction bases left unmatched: 5. CDR3 length: 15 residues. Per the germline V gene, CDR1 is MNHEY and CDR2 is SVGAGI. DNA for the CDR3: TGTGCCAGCAGTTATGGGACAGGTCCGTACAATGAGCAGTTCTTC. It codes for CASSYGTGPYNEQFF.

The V gene is TRBV7-3, the J gene TRBJ2-5, with TRBD2 identical over 12 bases. The CDR3 length is 13 residues. With 8 bases clipped from V and 5 bases from J, the junction kept 3 bases outside the gene matches. The germline gives CDR1 SGHTA, CDR2 FQGTGA. CDR3 sequence (DNA): TGTGCCAGCGGAACTAGCGGGGGGGAGACCCAGTACTTC. This codes for CASGTSGGETQYF.

The gene calls are TRBV7-9 and TRBJ2-3; D uncertain. Germline V gene lookup returns CDR1 SEHNR and CDR2 FQNEAQ (reference sequence). Between the trimmed V and J ends, which lost 7 bases and 3 bases, there was a span of 5 bases. This CDR3 comprises 11 residues. CDR3 residues: CASTSTDTQYF. Written as DNA, the CDR3 is TGTGCCAGCACCAGTACAGATACGCAGTATTTT.

The V call is TRBV9, the J call TRBJ2-1, with D possibly matching TRBD2 (5 bases). Per germline, CDR1 SGDLS and CDR2 YYNGEE. The CDR3 length is 14 residues. V shed 0 bases and J shed 5 bases, with 9 bases lying between them. The CDR3 reads CASSVGGSDNEQFF. The CDR3 nucleotides are TGTGCCAGCAGCGTAGGGGGTAGCGACAATGAGCAGTTCTTC.

The chain employs TRBV14 and TRBJ2-1; a weak D match, TRBD1 (7 bases). Germline assignment: CDR1 SGHDN and CDR2 FVKESK. Trimming cost V 1 base and J 6 bases, with 10 bases left between them. CDR3 length equals 14 residues. The CDR3 region has the DNA TGTGCCAGCAGCCAAGGACAGGGAGGCAATGAGCAGTTCTTC. Translation gives CASSQGQGGNEQFF.

This chain uses TRBV7-6 with TRBJ2-5, with D unclear. V lost 1 base and J 2 bases, leaving 8 bases between the germline ends. The CDR3 contains 14 residues. Germline V gene data show CDR1 as SGHVS and CDR2 as FNYEAQ. The CDR3, as DNA: TGTGCCAGCAGCTTAGATAGCTTTCAAGAGACCCAGTACTTC. It is translated as CASSLDSFQETQYF.

The J gene is TRBJ2-7, the V gene TRBV30, with D perhaps TRBD2 (6 bases). This CDR3 is built from 14 residues. The germline gives CDR1 GTSNPN, CDR2 SVGIG (reference sequence). The ends were cut back, 4 bases at V and 5 bases at J, with 18 bases in the middle. This CDR3 is CAWTPGLRGNEQYF. In nucleotides, the CDR3 is TGTGCCTGGACACCGGGACTTCGCGGGAACGAGCAGTACTTC.

This rearrangement joins TRBV18 to TRBJ1-2; 9 positions agree with TRBD1. The CDR3 has 14 amino acids. V shed 3 bases, J shed 6 bases, and the junction held 5 bases outside the gene matches. Germline CDR1 is KGHSH and CDR2 is LQKENI. The CDR3 is CASSPGTGRNGYTF. The CDR3 DNA sequence: TGTGCCAGCTCACCCGGGACAGGGCGGAATGGCTACACCTTC. Full variable domain (missing parts from reference TRBV18 and TRBJ1-2): NAGVMQNPRHLVRRRGQEARLRCSPMKGHSHVYWYRQLPEEGLKFMVYLQKENIIDESGMPKERFSAEFPKEGPSILRIQQVVRGDSAAYFCASSPGTGRNGYTFGSGTRLTVV.

The chain couples TRBV18 to TRBJ2-7; the match to TRBD2 covers 8 bases. The CDR3 length is 14 residues. Germline CDR1 reads KGHSH; CDR2 reads LQKENI. Trimming cost V 3 bases and J 5 bases; bases outside gene matches: 6. CDR3 DNA sequence: TGTGCCAGCTCACCCACGCCGGGGGGGAACGAGCAGTACTTC. Amino acids: CASSPTPGGNEQYF.

This chain uses TRBV11-3 with TRBJ2-2; 8 bases are a match to TRBD1. Germline V gene sequence: CDR1 SGHNT, CDR2 YENEEA. J lost 3 bases, V lost 3 bases, and 6 bases had no gene match. CDR3 length: 16 amino acids. CDR3 nucleotides: TGTGCCAGCAGCTTGACAGGGGCCCCAGACACCGGGGAGCTGTTTTTT. Translating it yields CASSLTGAPDTGELFF. Together with reference TRBV11-3 and TRBJ2-2, the CDR3 gives the full variable domain: EAGVVQSPRYKIIEKKQPVAFWCNPISGHNTLYWYLQNLGQGPELLIRYENEEAVDDSQLPKDRFSAERLKGVDSTLKIQPAELGDSAVYLCASSLTGAPDTGELFFGEGSRLTVL.

V usage is TRBV7-9 and J usage is TRBJ1-5; 10 bases fit TRBD1. J gave up 2 bases and V 1 base, and 2 bases lay outside the gene matches. CDR1 is SEHNR and CDR2 is FQNEAQ in the germline V gene (reference sequence). There are 16 residues in the CDR3. CDR3 coding DNA: TGTGCCAGCAGCTTAGGGGACAGGGGAGGCAATCAGCCCCAGCATTTT. Translated, it gives CASSLGDRGGNQPQHF.

CDR3 region: CASSQETGSNQPQHF. The CDR3, as DNA: TGCGCCAGCAGCCAGGAGACAGGGAGCAATCAGCCCCAGCATTTT. This chain links TRBV4-1 with TRBJ1-5; 7 nucleotides align to TRBD1. This CDR3 has 15 residues. Germline lookup yields CDR1 MGHRA and CDR2 YSYEKL. The junction had 3 bases not matched to a gene; V was cut back by 3 bases and J by 1 base.

The chain is built from TRBV7-8 and TRBJ2-2; D may be TRBD2 (7 bases). Deletions cut 0 bases from V and 3 bases from J, with 20 bases between. Germline V CDR1 and CDR2: SGHVS, FQNEAQ. This CDR3 region has 19 residues. The CDR3 spells CASSLAFFWGGADTGELFF. The CDR3 DNA follows: TGTGCCAGCAGCTTAGCTTTTTTTTGGGGGGGGGCTGACACCGGGGAGCTGTTTTTT.

The chain combines TRBV6-5 with TRBJ1-2; D ambiguous. This CDR3 has 14 residues. V lost 2 bases and J 2 bases, leaving 9 bases between the germline ends. CDR1 is MNHEY, CDR2 SVGAGI, per germline. CDR3 DNA: TGTGCCAGCAGTTACAGCGTTTTCAACTATGGCTACACCTTC. Its translation: CASSYSVFNYGYTF.

CDR3 nucleotides: TGCAGCGTGCGGGACAGCAACACTGAAGCTTTCTTT. It specifies CSVRDSNTEAFF. The V gene is TRBV29-1, the J gene TRBJ1-1, with 7 bases fitting TRBD1. V lost 6 bases to trimming and J lost 2 bases; unmatched junction nucleotides: 3. The CDR3 is 12 amino acids. CDR1 is SQVTM, CDR2 ANQGSEA, per germline.

The chain couples TRBV28 to TRBJ1-1; 7 bases align to TRBD1. V dropped 7 bases and J dropped 1; count of bases not matched to a gene: 6. This CDR3 has 14 residues. Germline assignment: CDR1 MDHEN and CDR2 SYDVKM. CDR3 nucleotide sequence: TGTGCCAGCAAGACAGGGTGGGCGAACACTGAAGCTTTCTTT. Its translation: CASKTGWANTEAFF.

This clone is a singleton in its sample. V and J are TRBV5-1 and TRBJ2-2; D not certain. Deletions cut 0 bases from V and 4 bases from J, with 13 bases between. The CDR3 is 16 amino acids. Germline CDR1 and CDR2: SGHRS and YFSETQ. CDR3 in DNA: TGCGCCAGCAGCTTGGATCCAGCAGGCCTCACCGGGGAGCTGTTTTTT. It specifies CASSLDPAGLTGELFF.

J is TRBJ2-5 and V is TRBV19; possibly TRBD1 for D (6 bases). V lost 2 bases, J lost 4 bases, and 14 bases lay in between. CDR1 LNHDA and CDR2 SQIVND come from the germline V gene (reference sequence). This CDR3 has 15 residues. The CDR3 protein is CASSISIQGSETQYF. For the CDR3, the DNA is TGTGCCAGTAGTATATCGATCCAGGGGTCAGAGACCCAGTACTTC.

The chain recombines TRBV19 with TRBJ1-1, with 7 nucleotides matching TRBD1. The CDR3 sequence is 15 residues long. Germline trimming cut 1 base from V and 4 bases from J; bases unmatched to any gene: 6. Germline-derived CDR1 and CDR2 are LNHDA and SQIVND (reference sequence). CDR3 coding DNA: TGTGCCAGTAGTATAGGGGGGACAGCCGGCACTGAAGCTTTCTTT. It translates to CASSIGGTAGTEAFF.

The J gene is TRBJ1-1, the V gene TRBV9; 7 bases are shared with TRBD1. With 4 bases clipped from V and 1 base from J, the junction kept 1 base outside the gene matches. Looked up from germline, CDR1 is SGDLS and CDR2 is YYNGEE. The CDR3 contains 13 residues. The CDR3 protein is CASSQGGNTEAFF. The CDR3 DNA reads TGTGCCAGCAGCCAGGGGGGGAACACTGAAGCTTTCTTT.

The CDR3 bases are TGTGCCAGCTCCAGTTTCAACGAGCAGTACTTC. Translating it yields CASSSFNEQYF. The chain uses TRBV18 and TRBJ2-7; no clear D. Trimming took off 6 bases at V and 5 bases at J, with 8 bases between the two ends. This CDR3 spans 11 amino acids. The germline V gene encodes CDR1 KGHSH and CDR2 LQKENI.

This clone was detected only a few times. V gene TRBV11-1 combines with J gene TRBJ2-1, with TRBD2 as a possible D gene (5 bases). Germline V CDR1 and CDR2: SGHAT, FQDESV (reference sequence). Trimming left V 5 bases short and J 9 bases short, with 14 bases between. This CDR3 spans 13 amino acids. CDR3 amino acids: CASSPRGSGEQFF. The CDR3 DNA reads TGTGCCAGCAGCCCCCGAGGGAGCGGTGAGCAGTTCTTC.

The genes are TRBV9 and TRBJ2-4, with D possibly being TRBD1 (6 bases). This CDR3 is 13 amino acids long. Germline loops: CDR1 SGDLS, CDR2 YYNGEE. Trimming shortened V by 3 bases and J by 8 bases, and 12 bases separated the two germline ends. CDR3 sequence: CASSASRGDIQYF. In DNA, the CDR3 is TGTGCCAGCAGCGCGAGCAGGGGAGACATTCAGTACTTC.

This clone was seen a handful of times. The same CDR3 arises from other DNA sequences in this sample as well. V gene TRBV30 combines with J gene TRBJ1-3, with 7 positions matching TRBD1. With V trimmed by 2 bases and J by 0 bases, 4 bases remained unmatched. Germline V gene sequence: CDR1 GTSNPN, CDR2 SVGIG (reference sequence). This CDR3 region has 15 residues. In nucleotides, the CDR3 is TGTGCCTGGAGTCGGGACAGCGGCTCTGGAAACACCATATATTTT. Translated, it gives CAWSRDSGSGNTIYF. The complete variable domain, with remaining parts taken from reference TRBV30 and TRBJ1-3, reads SQTIHQWPATLVQPVGSPLSLECTVEGTSNPNLYWYRQAAGRGLQLLFYSVGIGQISSEVPQNLSASRPQDRQFILSSKKLLLSDSGFYLCAWSRDSGSGNTIYFGEGSWLTVV.

The J gene is TRBJ1-2, the V gene TRBV5-4; D perhaps matches TRBD1 (5 bases). V lost 3 bases, J lost 7 bases, and 13 bases lay in between. The germline gives CDR1 SGHNT, CDR2 YYREEE (reference sequence). The CDR3 length is 13 residues. The CDR3 DNA is TGTGCCAGCAGCTCCCAGGGAGGTTCTGGCTACACCTTC. Amino acids: CASSSQGGSGYTF.

This chain joins TRBV6-4 and TRBJ1-1, with TRBD1 identical over 8 bases. Germline assignment: CDR1 MRHNA and CDR2 SNTAGT. Trimming at V came to 5 bases and at J to 0 bases, leaving 5 bases not matched to a gene. The CDR3 covers 15 residues. CDR3 amino acids: CASSPRTGMNTEAFF. CDR3 DNA: TGTGCCAGCAGTCCTCGGACAGGGATGAACACTGAAGCTTTCTTT.